Below, 7 T cell receptor beta chains from the same sample are listed, as sequenced in a study of T-cell reconstitution after alpha-beta-depleted transplantation in children (dated by TCRdb to 2015 to 2016). The full study reports these points: Hyperexpanded clone frequencies declined over subsequent months; after one year, T-cell counts and TCRbeta diversity were mostly attributed to newly produced T cells.

The library was obtained by PCR. The sample was run on an Illumina HiSeq 2500. TCR library preparation used molecular barcoding, with unique molecular identifiers applied to normalize quantification of the TCRbeta repertoire. TCRdb reran the public reads through fastp at Q25 and MiXCR, keeping productive beta chains. Rows are combined by CDR3 protein, so each entry shows the most common genes and DNA. The sample includes hundreds of thousands of distinct CDR3 sequences, with almost 8% observed a single time. The ten top clones hold around 10% of the sample. Per the publication, the treatment or condition label means: allogeneic hematopoietic cell transplantation with graft depleted of TCRalphabeta T cells and CD19 B cells. Which antigens these TCRs recognize remains unknown. The specimen comprised peripheral blood, sampled 360 days after TCRalphabeta/CD19-depleted stem cell transplant. The source is a female patient aged 2 to 10 who had a stem cell transplant for Fanconi anemia, so the T cells may come from the graft donor.

The CDR3 DNA is TGTGCCAGCAGTCGTCAGGGAAGGCAGCCCCAGCATTTT. Translating gives CASSRQGRQPQHF. The genes are TRBV2 and TRBJ1-5; the D gene is possibly TRBD1 (5 bases). Germline loops: CDR1 SNHLY, CDR2 FYNNEI. CDR3 length equals 13 residues. V dropped 5 bases and J dropped 7 bases, with 12 bases sitting between them.

This clonotype was observed at least ten times. At one of its ends the junction is not consistent with the germline gene, which may arise from a read error. CDR3 sequence: CASSEGVGHYGYTF. CDR3 nucleotides: TGTGCCAGCAGCGAAGGTGTCGGACACTATGGCTACACCTTC. The chain uses TRBV6-1 and TRBJ1-2; D not resolved. Per the germline V gene, CDR1 is MNHNS and CDR2 is SASEGT. The CDR3 runs to 14 residues.

J is TRBJ2-7 and V is TRBV30; TRBD2 agrees at 7 bases. CDR3 length: 15 amino acids. J was trimmed by 2 bases and V by 0 bases; bases with no gene match: 7. Germline V gives CDR1 GTSNPN, CDR2 SVGIG (reference sequence). CDR3 nucleotide sequence: TGTGCCTGGAGTGTAGCCTGGGCGGGGGCCTACGAGCAGTACTTC. Translating gives CAWSVAWAGAYEQYF.

This clonotype was counted ten times or more. The rearrangement joins TRBV20-1 to TRBJ1-5; 7 positions agree with TRBD1. Trimming took 2 bases from V and 5 from J; bases not matched to a gene: 3. Germline assignment: CDR1 DFQATT and CDR2 SNEGSKA (reference sequence). There are 13 residues in the CDR3. CDR3 DNA: TGCAGTGCTAGACAGGGGGGTGATCAGCCCCAGCATTTT. As protein: CSARQGGDQPQHF.

This clonotype was recorded at least ten times. This chain links TRBV20-1 with TRBJ2-7; maybe TRBD2 (6 bases). The germline V gene encodes CDR1 DFQATT and CDR2 SNEGSKA (reference sequence). The CDR3 extends over 14 amino acids. V dropped 0 bases and J dropped 2 bases, with 11 bases sitting between them. DNA of the CDR3: TGCAGTGCTAGAGAGGGGACTTCCACCTACGAGCAGTACTTC. This sequence encodes CSAREGTSTYEQYF.

The chain couples TRBV7-2 to TRBJ2-2; 10 nucleotides agree with TRBD1. Germline V gives CDR1 SGHTA, CDR2 FQGNSA. V was pared by 4 bases and J by 6 bases, with 11 bases of the junction left unmatched. The CDR3 extends over 17 amino acids. The CDR3 coding sequence is TGTGCCAGCAGCTCCGGACAGGGGGTTAAACTGTCCGGGGAGCTGTTTTTT. Amino acids: CASSSGQGVKLSGELFF.

This clonotype was seen ten or more times. The genes are TRBV6-1 and TRBJ2-2, with TRBD1 matching over 7 bases. V lost 2 bases and J lost 4; bases outside the gene matches: 4. CDR1 is MNHNS and CDR2 is SASEGT in the germline V gene. This CDR3 comprises 15 residues. The chain's CDR3 is CASSEWDRITGELFF. The CDR3 region has the DNA TGTGCCAGCAGTGAATGGGACAGAATCACCGGGGAGCTGTTTTTT.